This T cell receptor beta chain derives from a study of blood T cell repertoires in COVID-19. Turning to the study itself: Some COVID-19 samples were acute and others convalescent; all came from the United States, Italy and Spain. T cells, B-cell-depleted T cells, or PBMCs supplied cDNA or gDNA.

V was pared by 2 bases and J by 3 bases, with 10 bases between. CDR1 and CDR2 from the germline V gene are LGHDT and YNNKEL (reference sequence). The CDR3 extends over 14 amino acids. Per the original data handling: Using reference gene primer amplification, nucleated cell counts were estimated. The assay was immunoSEQ multiplex PCR, and TCRdb's table has in-frame clones only and misses some. V and J calls plus clone size are reproduced from that table; the DNA served to infer D and trimming. Of tens of thousands of clones listed, 80% were seen once; the top ten hold around 4.8%. Sequencing input: peripheral blood. The sequence was collected from a woman in her 70s with acute or convalescent COVID-19. The V call is TRBV3-1 (or the pseudogene TRBV3-2), the J call TRBJ1-1; D call uncertain. CDR3 region: CASSQRHGDTEAFF. The CDR3, as DNA: TGTGCCAGCAGCCAAAGACACGGGGACACTGAAGCTTTCTTT.